This paragraph reports one T cell receptor (beta chain). Its antigen remains unknown. CDR1 and CDR2 (germline): SGDLS, YYNGEE. V lost 4 bases and J 2 bases, leaving 15 bases between the germline ends. This CDR3 spans 15 amino acids. This sample is part of a study of shared clonotypes between healthy human individuals. Study conclusions and caveats: The diversity represented, both genetic and in exposure history, was limited by few donors.

Cells designated naive CD8 were CD45RO-negative and were positively selected for CCR7, with terminally differentiated effector memory CD45RA+ cells excluded. Sorted-subset replicate PCRs used about 0.2 ug of genomic DNA. This amount corresponded to 30,000 to 35,000 T cell genomes. Repertoires were generated with immunoSEQ multiplex PCR, while TCRdb's copy carries only in-frame clones and drops some. The sample records about 2.2 million clones, 85% to 95% being singletons. The material sequenced was naive CD8+ T cells from PBMCs. This clonotype was sampled from a man aged 18 to 35 in good health. Some clones in this sample may be carry-over from other donors' samples. This chain connects TRBV9 to TRBJ2-5, with D possibly matching TRBD1 (6 bases). The chain's CDR3 is CASSRRQDKQETQYF. CDR3 DNA sequence: TGTGCCAGCAGCCGGAGACAGGATAAGCAAGAGACCCAGTACTTC.